The TCR beta chain under discussion was sequenced for a study of T cell responses to AZD1222 COVID-19 vaccine. Study-wide background: Pooling of second doses given at about 4 or about 12 weeks was done. Study-wide results and limits: Spike-specific TCR repertoires showed rising breadth and depth after two AZD1222 doses.

Libraries were prepared by immunoSEQ multiplex PCR; TCRdb keeps only in-frame clonotypes and omits some of them. The data show 95,000 to 100,000 clones, about 88% seen once. With respect to this clone: Its matching antigen is unknown.

Germline values: CDR1 SNHLY, CDR2 FYNNEI. The V end was cut by 7 bases, the J end by 0 bases, with 10 bases between. The CDR3 has 14 amino acids. V gene TRBV2 combines with J gene TRBJ1-5; tentatively, D is TRBD1 (5 bases). This receptor was identified in an adult in good health. The material was peripheral blood, obtained on day 0 of AZD1222 vaccination. The CDR3 loop is CASKRQHSNQPQHF. As DNA, the CDR3 is TGTGCCAGCAAGCGACAGCATAGCAATCAGCCCCAGCATTTT.